The next 9 T cell receptor beta chains were all read from a single sample in a study of blood T cell repertoires in COVID-19. Assay used: immunoSEQ multiplex PCR; TCRdb lists only in-frame clones, some missing. The table records 230,000 or so clones, 81% of them present only once. Material: peripheral blood. All receptors derive from a woman older than 75 with COVID-19, enrolled during active disease.

V and J are TRBV11-2 and TRBJ2-7; 8 nucleotides match TRBD1. Trimming took 1 base from V and 0 from J; bases not matched to a gene: 2. This CDR3 spans 15 amino acids. Germline CDR1 and CDR2: SGHAT and FQNNGV. For the CDR3, the DNA is TGTGCCAGCAGCTTAGTAACAGGGGGCTCCTACGAGCAGTACTTC. Translation gives CASSLVTGGSYEQYF.

This sequence joins TRBV5-6 and TRBJ2-3; TRBD2 is a possible D gene (7 bases). Trimming removed 4 bases from V and 1 base from J, with 13 bases in between. This CDR3 has 15 amino acids. Germline V CDR1 and CDR2: SGHDT, YYEEEE. CDR3 sequence: CASSPKGGGTDTQYF. DNA of the CDR3: TGTGCCAGCAGCCCTAAGGGGGGGGGCACAGATACGCAGTATTTT.

V and J are TRBV3-1 (or the pseudogene TRBV3-2) and TRBJ2-7, with 8 bases aligning to TRBD2. This CDR3 has 15 residues. The germline gives CDR1 LGHDT, CDR2 YNNKEL (reference sequence). V dropped 1 base and J dropped 2; count of bases not matched to a gene: 4. In DNA, the CDR3 is TGTGCCAGCAGCCAAGCTACGGGGGGGCCCTACGAGCAGTACTTC. Translation: CASSQATGGPYEQYF.

The chain combines TRBV6-5 with TRBJ1-5, with 9 bases aligning to TRBD1. Germline V gene data show CDR1 as MNHEY and CDR2 as SVGAGI. This CDR3 region has 15 residues. J lost 2 bases, V lost 7 bases, and 6 bases had no gene match. Here the CDR3 DNA reads TGTGCCAGCAAGGGACAGGGATTGGGCAATCAGCCCCAGCATTTT. It translates to CASKGQGLGNQPQHF.

The V and J genes are TRBV30 and TRBJ1-2; possible D gene TRBD1, 6 bases. The CDR3 length is 13 residues. Germline assignment: CDR1 GTSNPN and CDR2 SVGIG (reference sequence). The ends were cut back, 5 bases at V and 6 bases at J, with 16 bases in the middle. CDR3 amino acids: CAWGRAGANGYTF. As DNA, the CDR3 is TGTGCCTGGGGGAGGGCAGGGGCTAATGGCTACACCTTC.

The rearrangement links TRBV7-9 to TRBJ1-2, with D maybe TRBD1 (5 bases). The CDR3 runs 17 residues. CDR1 and CDR2 (germline): SEHNR, FQNEAQ (reference sequence). Trimming shortened V by 5 bases and J by 1 base, and 20 bases separated the two germline ends. The CDR3 region has the DNA TGTGCCAGCAGCACGGACACCTCGAGACAAAGTAACTATGGCTACACCTTC. It codes for CASSTDTSRQSNYGYTF.

This sequence joins TRBV6-5 and TRBJ1-1; D unresolved. Per germline, CDR1 MNHEY and CDR2 SVGAGI. V gave up 0 bases and J gave up 0 bases, with 5 bases separating them. CDR3 size: 14 residues. CDR3 sequence: CASSYSKLNTEAFF. CDR3 DNA sequence: TGTGCCAGCAGTTACTCAAAGCTGAACACTGAAGCTTTCTTT.

The chain combines TRBV10-3 with TRBJ1-2; possibly TRBD1 for D (6 bases). Germline loops: CDR1 ENHRY, CDR2 SYGVKD. This CDR3 is built from 17 residues. Trimming took 3 bases from V and 6 from J, leaving 23 bases between them. The CDR3 coding sequence is TGTGCCATCAGTGATGGGGGGGGCGTGGGGCCTACTCATGGCTACACCTTC. Its protein product is CAISDGGGVGPTHGYTF.

The CDR3 nucleotides are TGTGCCAGCAGTGGTAGAAGACCGGGACTAGCGGGAGGTTATGGGGCCAACGTCCTGACTTTC. It specifies CASSGRRPGLAGGYGANVLTF. The chain has TRBV2 and TRBJ2-6; 15 positions match TRBD2. The CDR3 is made up of 21 amino acids. In germline, CDR1 is SNHLY, CDR2 FYNNEI. With 4 bases clipped from V and 3 bases from J, the junction kept 13 bases outside the gene matches.